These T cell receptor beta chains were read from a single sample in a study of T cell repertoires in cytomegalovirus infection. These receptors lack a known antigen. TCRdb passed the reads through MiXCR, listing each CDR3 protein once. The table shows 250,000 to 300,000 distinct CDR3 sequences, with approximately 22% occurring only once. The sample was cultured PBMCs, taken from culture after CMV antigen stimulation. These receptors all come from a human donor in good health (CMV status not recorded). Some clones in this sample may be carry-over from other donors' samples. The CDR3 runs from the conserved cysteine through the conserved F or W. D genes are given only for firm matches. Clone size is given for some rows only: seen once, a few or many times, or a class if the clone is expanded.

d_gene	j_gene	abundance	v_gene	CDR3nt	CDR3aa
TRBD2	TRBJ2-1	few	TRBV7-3	TGTGCCAGCAGCTTATCAGCGGGGGCCTCCTACAATGAGCAGTTCTTC	CASSLSAGASYNEQFF
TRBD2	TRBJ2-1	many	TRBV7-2	TGTGCCAGCAGCCTGGGGATGGGGAGGGTGGACAATGAGCAGTTCTTC	CASSLGMGRVDNEQFF
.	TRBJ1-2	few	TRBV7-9	TGTGCCAGCAGCCGGACGGGGCCGGACTATGGCTACACCTTC	CASSRTGPDYGYTF
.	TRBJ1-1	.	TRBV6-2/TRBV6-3	TGTGCCAGCAGCCTCCCCCCGAACACTGAAGCTTTCTTT	CASSLPPNTEAFF
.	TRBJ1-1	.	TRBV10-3	TGTGCCATCAGTGTTGGAGGAGCTGAAGCTTTCTTT	CAISVGGAEAFF
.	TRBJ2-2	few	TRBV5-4	TGTGCCAGCAGCTTGCCCCCTTTCGGGGAGCTGTTTTTT	CASSLPPFGELFF
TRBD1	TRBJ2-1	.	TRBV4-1	TGCGCCAGCAGCCAAGAAGGGGGCAAAAATGAGCAGTTCTTC	CASSQEGGKNEQFF
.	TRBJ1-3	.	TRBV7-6	TGTGCCAGCAGCGGGAGACAGAGCTCTGGAAACACCATATATTTT	CASSGRQSSGNTIYF
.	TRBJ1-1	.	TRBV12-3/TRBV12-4	TGTGCCAGCAGCCCCTGGGGAACTGAAGCTTTCTTT	CASSPWGTEAFF
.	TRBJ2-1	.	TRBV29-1	TGCAGCGTTGAAGATCGAGGTCGGGGGTTAGGTGAGCAGTTCTTC	CSVEDRGRGLGEQFF
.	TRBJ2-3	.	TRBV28	TGTGCCAGCAGTTTGTCGCAGGCGGCAGATACGCAGTATTTT	CASSLSQAADTQYF
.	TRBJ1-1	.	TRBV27	TGTGCCAGCAGTGCCTTGGCGAACACTGAAGCTTTCTTT	CASSALANTEAFF
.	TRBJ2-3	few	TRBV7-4	TGTGCCAGCAGCTTGGGCGGGAAGGCGCAGTATTTT	CASSLGGKAQYF
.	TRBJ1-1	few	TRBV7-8	TGTGCCAGCAGCTATTCTGGGGCCCCCGGGGCTGAAGCTTTCTTT	CASSYSGAPGAEAFF
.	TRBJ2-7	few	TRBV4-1	TGCGCCAGCAGCCGCCAGGAAAGTGGCTCCTACGAGCAGTACTTC	CASSRQESGSYEQYF
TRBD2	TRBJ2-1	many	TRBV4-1	TGCGCCAGCAGCCGCGGACTAGGGGCCGGCGATGAGCAGTTCTTC	CASSRGLGAGDEQFF
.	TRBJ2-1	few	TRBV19	TGTGCCAGTAGTATAATGAGGGGCAATGAGCAGTTCTTC	CASSIMRGNEQFF
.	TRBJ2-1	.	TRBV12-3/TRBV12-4	TGTGCCAGCAGTTTAGCGGGAGGAGAGTACAATGAGCAGTTCTTC	CASSLAGGEYNEQFF
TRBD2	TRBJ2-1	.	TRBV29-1	TGCAGCGTCATGGGACTAGCGGGAGTCAATGAGCAGTTCTTC	CSVMGLAGVNEQFF
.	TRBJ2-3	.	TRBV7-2	TGTGCCAGCAGCCGAAAGGGGGGCATGGATACGCAGTATTTT	CASSRKGGMDTQYF
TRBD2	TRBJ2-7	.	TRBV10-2	TGCGCCAGCGGTTGGATGGGGACTAGCGGGACCTCCTACGAGCAGTACTTC	CASGWMGTSGTSYEQYF
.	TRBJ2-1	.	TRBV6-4	TGTGCCAGCAGTGACCGGGACAACAATGAGCAGTTCTTC	CASSDRDNNEQFF
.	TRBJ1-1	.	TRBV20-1	TGCAGTGCTAGAGAACGCGTACGGACTGAAGCTTTCTTT	CSARERVRTEAFF
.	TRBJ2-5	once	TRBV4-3	TGCGCCAGCAGCCGAGGAGGGGGGGGTCCAGAGACCCAGTACTTC	CASSRGGGGPETQYF
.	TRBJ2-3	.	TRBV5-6	TGTGCCAGCAGCTTGCACAACACAGATACGCAGTATTTT	CASSLHNTDTQYF
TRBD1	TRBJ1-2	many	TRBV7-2	TGTGCCAGCAGCATGGACAGGGAAAACTATGGCTACACCTTC	CASSMDRENYGYTF
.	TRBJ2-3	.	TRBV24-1	TGTGCCACCAGACAGGGACGTCTTCTCACAGATACGCAGTATTTT	CATRQGRLLTDTQYF
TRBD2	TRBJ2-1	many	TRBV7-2	TGTGCCAGCAGCTTAGGCGGGACTTTGAGCGGGAGGGCTGTCCCCAATGAGCAGTTCTTC	CASSLGGTLSGRAVPNEQFF
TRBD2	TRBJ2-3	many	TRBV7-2	TGTGCCAGCAGCTTAGAATTTAGCGGGAGCACAGATACGCAGTATTTT	CASSLEFSGSTDTQYF
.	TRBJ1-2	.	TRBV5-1	TGCGCCAGCAGCGCCAGGGAGTGGGATGGCTACACCTTC	CASSAREWDGYTF
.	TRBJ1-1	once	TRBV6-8	TGTGCCAGCAGCCCCCTCCCGCACAAACCCCCCACTGAAGCTTTCTTT	CASSPLPHKPPTEAFF
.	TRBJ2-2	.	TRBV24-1	TGTGCCACCAGTTCGGGGCAGGGCCTGGGCACCGGGGAGCTGTTTTTT	CATSSGQGLGTGELFF
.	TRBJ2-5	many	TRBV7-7	TGTGCCAGCAGCTTAGCCGTTGGGGAGACCCAGTACTTC	CASSLAVGETQYF
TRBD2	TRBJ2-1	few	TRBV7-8	TGTGCCAGCAGCCTTCCCCCTGCTTCATGGGGGAGGGGAGGTGAGCAGTTCTTC	CASSLPPASWGRGGEQFF
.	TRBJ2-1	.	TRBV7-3	TGTGCCAGCAGCTTAATGGCAGGTTCCCGGGATGAGCAGTTCTTC	CASSLMAGSRDEQFF
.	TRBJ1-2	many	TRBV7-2	TGTGCCAGCAGCTTAGAGAAAGGGGCTAACTATGGCTACACCTTC	CASSLEKGANYGYTF
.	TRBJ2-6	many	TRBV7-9	TGTGCCAGCAACTACTTCGGGACTTCGAGCCTCTCTGGGGCCAACGTCCTGACTTTC	CASNYFGTSSLSGANVLTF
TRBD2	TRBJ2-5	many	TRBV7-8	TGTGCCAGCAGCTTCCTTTCCGGGACTAGCGGGAGCGAGACCCAGTACTTC	CASSFLSGTSGSETQYF
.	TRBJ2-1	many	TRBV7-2	TGTGCCAGCAGCTTACGCAATTGGGGTAAAGATGAGCAGTTCTTC	CASSLRNWGKDEQFF
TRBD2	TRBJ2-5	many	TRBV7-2	TGTGCCAGCAGCTCCGGACTAGCGGGAGGAGAAATGCGGACCCAGTACTTC	CASSSGLAGGEMRTQYF
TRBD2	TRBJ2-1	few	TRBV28	TGTGCCAGCAGCTATACTAGCGGGCTACGGGTGCGCAATGAGCAGTTCTTC	CASSYTSGLRVRNEQFF